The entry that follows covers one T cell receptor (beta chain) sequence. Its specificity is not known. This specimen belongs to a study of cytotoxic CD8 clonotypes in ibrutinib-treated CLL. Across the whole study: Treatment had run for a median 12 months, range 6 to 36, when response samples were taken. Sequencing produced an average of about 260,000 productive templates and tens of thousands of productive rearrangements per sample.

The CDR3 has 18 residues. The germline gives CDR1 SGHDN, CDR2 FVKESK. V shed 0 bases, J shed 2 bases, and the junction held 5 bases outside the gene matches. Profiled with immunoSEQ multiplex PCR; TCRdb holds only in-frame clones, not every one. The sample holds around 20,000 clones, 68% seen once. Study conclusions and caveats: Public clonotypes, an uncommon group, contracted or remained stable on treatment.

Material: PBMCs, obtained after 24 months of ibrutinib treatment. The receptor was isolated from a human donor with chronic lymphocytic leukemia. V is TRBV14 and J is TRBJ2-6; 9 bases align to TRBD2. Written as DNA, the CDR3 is TGTGCCAGCAGCCAAGACGGCGGGGGGGCCCCTGGGGCCAACGTCCTGACTTTC. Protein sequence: CASSQDGGGAPGANVLTF. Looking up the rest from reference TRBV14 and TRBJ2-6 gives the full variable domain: EAGVTQFPSHSVIEKGQTVTLRCDPISGHDNLYWYRRVMGKEIKFLLHFVKESKQDESGMPNNRFLAERTGGTYSTLKVQPAELEDSGVYFCASSQDGGGAPGANVLTFGAGSRLTVL.